This T cell receptor (beta chain) was sequenced in a study of blood T cell repertoires in COVID-19. The assay was immunoSEQ multiplex PCR, and TCRdb's table has in-frame clones only and misses some. This table has about 150,000 clones, roughly nine tenths appearing once. Germline-derived CDR1 and CDR2 are SGDLS and YYNGEE. This CDR3 is built from 18 residues. The J segment lost 7 bases and the V segment lost 0 bases, leaving 6 bases of the junction unmatched. The chain is built from TRBV9 and TRBJ2-2; 16 nucleotides agree with TRBD2. Sequenced material: peripheral blood. This clonotype was sampled from a woman between 35 and 50 years old with acute or convalescent COVID-19. CDR3 sequence reads: CASSVEGLAGGPRGELFF. DNA of the CDR3: TGTGCCAGCAGCGTAGAGGGACTAGCGGGGGGGCCTCGCGGGGAGCTGTTTTTT. The entire variable domain, with the rest obtained from reference TRBV9 and TRBJ2-2, is as follows: DSGVTQTPKHLITATGQRVTLRCSPRSGDLSVYWYQQSLDQGLQFLIQYYNGEERAKGNILERFSAQQFPDLHSELNLSSLELGDSALYFCASSVEGLAGGPRGELFFGEGSRLTVL.